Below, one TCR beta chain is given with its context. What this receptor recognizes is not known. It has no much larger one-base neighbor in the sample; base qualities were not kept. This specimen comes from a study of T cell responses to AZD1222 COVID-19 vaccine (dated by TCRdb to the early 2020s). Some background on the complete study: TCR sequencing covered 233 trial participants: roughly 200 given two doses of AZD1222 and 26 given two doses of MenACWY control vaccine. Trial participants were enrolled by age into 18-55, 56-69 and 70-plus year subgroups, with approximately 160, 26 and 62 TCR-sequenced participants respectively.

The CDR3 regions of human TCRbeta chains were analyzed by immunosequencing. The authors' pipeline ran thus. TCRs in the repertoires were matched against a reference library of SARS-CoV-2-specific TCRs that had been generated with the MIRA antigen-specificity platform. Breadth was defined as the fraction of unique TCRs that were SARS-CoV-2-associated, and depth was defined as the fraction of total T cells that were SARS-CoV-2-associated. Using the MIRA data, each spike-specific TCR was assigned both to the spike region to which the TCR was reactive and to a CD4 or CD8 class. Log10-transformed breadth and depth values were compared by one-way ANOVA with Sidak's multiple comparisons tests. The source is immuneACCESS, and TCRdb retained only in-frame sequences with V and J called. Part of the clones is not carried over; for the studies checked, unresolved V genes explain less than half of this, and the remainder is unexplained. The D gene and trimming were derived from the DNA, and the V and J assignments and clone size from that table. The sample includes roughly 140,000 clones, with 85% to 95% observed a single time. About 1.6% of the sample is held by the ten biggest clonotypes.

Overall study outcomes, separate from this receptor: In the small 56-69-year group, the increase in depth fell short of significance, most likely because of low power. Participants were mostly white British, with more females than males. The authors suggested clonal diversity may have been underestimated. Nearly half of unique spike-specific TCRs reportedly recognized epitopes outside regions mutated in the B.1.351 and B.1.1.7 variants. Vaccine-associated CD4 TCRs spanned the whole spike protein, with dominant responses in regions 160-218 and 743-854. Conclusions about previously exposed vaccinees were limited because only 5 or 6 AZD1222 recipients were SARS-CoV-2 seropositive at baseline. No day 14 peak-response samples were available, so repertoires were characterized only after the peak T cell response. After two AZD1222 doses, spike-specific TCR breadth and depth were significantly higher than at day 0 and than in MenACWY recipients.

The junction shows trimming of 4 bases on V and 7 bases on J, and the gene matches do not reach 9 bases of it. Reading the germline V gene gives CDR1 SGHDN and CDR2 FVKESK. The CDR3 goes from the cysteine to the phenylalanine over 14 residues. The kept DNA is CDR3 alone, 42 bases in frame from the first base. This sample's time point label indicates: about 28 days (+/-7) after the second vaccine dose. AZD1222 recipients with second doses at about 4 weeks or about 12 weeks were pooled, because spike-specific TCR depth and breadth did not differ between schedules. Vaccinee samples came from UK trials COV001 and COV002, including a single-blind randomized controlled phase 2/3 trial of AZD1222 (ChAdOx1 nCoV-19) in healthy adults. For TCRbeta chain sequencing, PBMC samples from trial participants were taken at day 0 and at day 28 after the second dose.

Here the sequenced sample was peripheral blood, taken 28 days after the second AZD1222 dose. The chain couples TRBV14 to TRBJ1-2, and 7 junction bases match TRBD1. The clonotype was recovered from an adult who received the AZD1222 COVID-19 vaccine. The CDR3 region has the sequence CASSLTGRRAGYTF. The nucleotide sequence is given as TGTGCCAGCAGCCTGACAGGGAGGAGGGCTGGCTACACCTTC.